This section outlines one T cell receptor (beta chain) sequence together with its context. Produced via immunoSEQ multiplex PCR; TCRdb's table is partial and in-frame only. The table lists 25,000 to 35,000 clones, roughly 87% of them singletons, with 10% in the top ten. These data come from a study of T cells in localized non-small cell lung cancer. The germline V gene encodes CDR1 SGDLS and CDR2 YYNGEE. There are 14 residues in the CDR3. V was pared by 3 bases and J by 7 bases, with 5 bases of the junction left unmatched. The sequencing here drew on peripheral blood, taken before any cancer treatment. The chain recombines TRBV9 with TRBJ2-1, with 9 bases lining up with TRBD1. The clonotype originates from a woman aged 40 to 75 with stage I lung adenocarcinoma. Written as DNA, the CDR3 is TGTGCCAGCAGCGCCGGGGGGACAGGGAATGAGCAGTTCTTC. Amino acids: CASSAGGTGNEQFF.